This T cell receptor (beta chain) was found in a study of cytomegalovirus exposure and HLA in healthy donors. Germline V gives CDR1 MDHEN, CDR2 SYDVKM. Trimming cost V 1 base and J 4 bases; bases outside gene matches: 0. This CDR3 is 13 amino acids long. It was with 60 Vbeta and 13 Jbeta primers that the PCR ran. Some clones are missing from TCRdb's copy, which holds only in-frame ones; the method was immunoSEQ multiplex PCR. This listing includes about 110,000 clones. What was sequenced was PBMCs. The rearrangement links TRBV28 to TRBJ2-5; 7 bases are a match to TRBD1. The receptor was derived from a man aged 35 to 55 in good health and CMV-seropositive. The CDR3 DNA follows: TGTGCCAGCAGTTTATCAGGGGGAGAGACCCAGTACTTC. Its translation: CASSLSGGETQYF. Supplemented by reference TRBV28 and TRBJ2-5, the full variable domain reads DVKVTQSSRYLVKRTGEKVFLECVQDMDHENMFWYRQDPGLGLRLIYFSYDVKMKEKGDIPEGYSVSREKKERFSLILESASTNQTSMYLCASSLSGGETQYFGPGTRLLVL.